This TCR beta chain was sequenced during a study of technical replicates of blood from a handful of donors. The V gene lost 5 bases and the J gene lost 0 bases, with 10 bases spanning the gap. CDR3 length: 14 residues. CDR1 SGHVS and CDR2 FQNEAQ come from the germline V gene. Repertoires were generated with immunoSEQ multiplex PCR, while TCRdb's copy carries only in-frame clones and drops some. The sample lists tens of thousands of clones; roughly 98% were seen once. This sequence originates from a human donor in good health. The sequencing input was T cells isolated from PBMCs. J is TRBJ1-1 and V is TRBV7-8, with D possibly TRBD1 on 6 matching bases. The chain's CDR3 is CASSPGTLNTEAFF. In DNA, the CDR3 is TGTGCCAGCAGCCCGGGGACACTGAACACTGAAGCTTTCTTT.